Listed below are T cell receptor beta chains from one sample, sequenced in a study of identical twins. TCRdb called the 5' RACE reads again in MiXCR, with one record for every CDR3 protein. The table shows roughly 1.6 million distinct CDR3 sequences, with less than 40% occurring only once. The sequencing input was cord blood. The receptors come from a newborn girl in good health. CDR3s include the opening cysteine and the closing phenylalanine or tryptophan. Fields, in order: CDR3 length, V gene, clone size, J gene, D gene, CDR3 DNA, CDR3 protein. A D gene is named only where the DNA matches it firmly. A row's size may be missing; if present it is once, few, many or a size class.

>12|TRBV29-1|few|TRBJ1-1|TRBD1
TGCAGCGTCCCCACCGGGACAGGGGAAGCTTTCTTT
CSVPTGTGEAFF
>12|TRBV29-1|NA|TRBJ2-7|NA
TGCAGCGTTGGAACAACCTACAATGAGCAGTACTTC
CSVGTTYNEQYF
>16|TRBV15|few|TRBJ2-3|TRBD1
TGTGCCACCAGCAGAGAAGGACAGGGTCGATGGGATACGCAGTATTTT
CATSREGQGRWDTQYF
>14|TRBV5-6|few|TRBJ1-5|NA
TGTGCCAGCAGTCCCTACATGGGCAATCAGCCCCAGCATTTT
CASSPYMGNQPQHF
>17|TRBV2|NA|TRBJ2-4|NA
TGTGCCAGCAAGCAGGGTCTTTCCAACCCAGCCAAAAACATTCAGTACTTC
CASKQGLSNPAKNIQYF
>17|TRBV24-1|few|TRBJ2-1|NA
TGTGCCACCAGTGATTTGGGTGCCAGGGCGAGGGACAATGAGCAGTTCTTC
CATSDLGARARDNEQFF
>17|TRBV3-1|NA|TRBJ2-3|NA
TGTGCCAGCAGCCAAGAGGGGGGGCAGGACCCCACAGATACGCAGTATTTT
CASSQEGGQDPTDTQYF
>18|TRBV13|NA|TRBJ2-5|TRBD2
TGTGCCAGCAGCTTGTCGTTCTGGCTAGCGGGAGGCGGAGAGACCCAGTACTTC
CASSLSFWLAGGGETQYF
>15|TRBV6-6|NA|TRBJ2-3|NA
TGTGCCAGCAGTCGGGGGAAATTTAGCACAGATACGCAGTATTTT
CASSRGKFSTDTQYF
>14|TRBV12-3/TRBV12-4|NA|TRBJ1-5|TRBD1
TGTGCCAGCGGCGCGGACAGGGGCAATCAGCCCCAGCATTTT
CASGADRGNQPQHF
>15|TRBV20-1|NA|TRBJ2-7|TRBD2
TGCAGTGCCCGCGGACTAGCGGGGCCCTACAATGAGCAGTACTTC
CSARGLAGPYNEQYF
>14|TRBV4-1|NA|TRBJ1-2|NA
TGCGCCAGCAGCCAACCACCGACAGGCTATGGCTACACCTTC
CASSQPPTGYGYTF
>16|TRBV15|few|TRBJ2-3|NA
TGTGCCACCAGCAGAGATTCGGGGGGCAGGGGAGATACGCAGTATTTT
CATSRDSGGRGDTQYF
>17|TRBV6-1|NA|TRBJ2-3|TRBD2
TGTGCCAGCAGCACCCTTCCAGCGGGAGGCCCCACAGATACGCAGTATTTT
CASSTLPAGGPTDTQYF
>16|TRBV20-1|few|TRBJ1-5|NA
TGCAGTGCTAGAGATCCTCAGGGGAGAGGAAATCAGCCCCAGCATTTT
CSARDPQGRGNQPQHF
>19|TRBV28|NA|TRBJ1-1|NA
TGTGCCAGCAGGATTCCTCCCTCCTGGGACATTAGCATGAACACTGAAGCTTTCTTT
CASRIPPSWDISMNTEAFF
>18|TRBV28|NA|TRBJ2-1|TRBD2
TGTGCCAGCAGTTCCTCGCCCCTAGCGGGAGATATGTACAATGAGCAGTTCTTC
CASSSSPLAGDMYNEQFF
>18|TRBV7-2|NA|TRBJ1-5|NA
TGTGCCAGCAGCTTAGCCCCCATTAGAGGATCGGCTAATCAGCCCCAGCATTTT
CASSLAPIRGSANQPQHF
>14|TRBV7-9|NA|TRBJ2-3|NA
TGTGCCAGCAGCTTAACTAAGAAAGCAGATACGCAGTATTTT
CASSLTKKADTQYF
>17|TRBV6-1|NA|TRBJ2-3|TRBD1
TGTGCCAGCAGTGAGACCGCCGGGACAGGGGGCACAGATACGCAGTATTTT
CASSETAGTGGTDTQYF
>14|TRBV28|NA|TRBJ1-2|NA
TGTGCCAGCAGTTTATTCCCCAGGAAATTTGGCTACACCTTC
CASSLFPRKFGYTF
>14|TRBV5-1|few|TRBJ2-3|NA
TGCGCCAGCAGCTTTAGCCGGTTCACAGATACGCAGTATTTT
CASSFSRFTDTQYF
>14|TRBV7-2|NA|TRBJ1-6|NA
TGTGCCAGCAGCTTAGGAGGGGATGTTTCACCCCTCCACTTT
CASSLGGDVSPLHF
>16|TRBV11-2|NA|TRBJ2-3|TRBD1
TGTGCCAGCAGCACCTACAGGGGGCTGAACACAGATACGCAGTATTTT
CASSTYRGLNTDTQYF
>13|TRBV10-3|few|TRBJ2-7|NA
TGTGCCATCAGTGAGTCCCTACGAGAATCCCAGTACTTC
CAISESLRESQYF
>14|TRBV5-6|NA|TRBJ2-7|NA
TGTGCCAGCGGAGACAGTCAAACATTCTACGAGCAGTACTTC
CASGDSQTFYEQYF
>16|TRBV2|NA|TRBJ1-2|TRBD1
TGTGCCAGCTTTGGAGATTCGCGGACAGGGGGCAATGGCTACACCTTC
CASFGDSRTGGNGYTF
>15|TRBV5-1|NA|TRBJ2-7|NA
TGCGCCAGCAGCTTTAGAGGCGACACTACCTACGAGCAGTACTTC
CASSFRGDTTYEQYF
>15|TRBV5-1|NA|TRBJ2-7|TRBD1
TGCGCCAGCAGACGAGCCGGGACAGGGACCTACGAGCAGTACTTC
CASRRAGTGTYEQYF
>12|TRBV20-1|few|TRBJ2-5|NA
TGCAGTGCTAAGGAGGCCCAAGAGACCCAGTACTTC
CSAKEAQETQYF
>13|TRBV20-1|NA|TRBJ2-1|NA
TGCAGTGCTAGAGTCCCTAGCACCCATGAGCAGTTCTTC
CSARVPSTHEQFF
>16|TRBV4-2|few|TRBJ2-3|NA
TGTGCCAGCAGCCCCCTTGGTTGGACGTCCACAGATACGCAGTATTTT
CASSPLGWTSTDTQYF
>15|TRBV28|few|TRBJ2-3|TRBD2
TGTGCCAGCAGCCACCTAGCGGGGCGCACAGATACGCAGTATTTT
CASSHLAGRTDTQYF
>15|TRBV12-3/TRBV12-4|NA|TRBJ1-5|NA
TGTGCCAGCAGTCCCCGAGGACAGCCAAATCGGCCCCAGCATTTT
CASSPRGQPNRPQHF
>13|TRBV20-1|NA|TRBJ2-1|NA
TGCAGTGATCGGAGCTTTTCCTACAATGAGCAGTTCTTC
CSDRSFSYNEQFF
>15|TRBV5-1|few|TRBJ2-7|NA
TGCGCCAGCAGCTTGGCCCGGGACCCTTCCTACGAGCAGTACTTC
CASSLARDPSYEQYF
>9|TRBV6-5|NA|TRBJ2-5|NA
TGTGCTTTTTACAATGAGCAGTACTTC
CAFYNEQYF
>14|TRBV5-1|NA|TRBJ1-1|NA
TGCGCCAGCAGCTTGGGGTGGCTGAACACTGAAGCTTTCTTT
CASSLGWLNTEAFF
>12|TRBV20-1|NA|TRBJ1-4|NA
TGCAGTGCTAGAGTGAACACTGAAAAACTGTTTTTT
CSARVNTEKLFF
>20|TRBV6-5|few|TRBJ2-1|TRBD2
TGTGCCAGCAGTTACTCTCCCCTAGCGGGAGGGTCTAAATCCTACAATGAGCAGTTCTTC
CASSYSPLAGGSKSYNEQFF
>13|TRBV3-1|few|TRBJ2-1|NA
TGTGCCAGCAGGCCTAACCAGGGCAGGGAGCAGTTCTTC
CASRPNQGREQFF
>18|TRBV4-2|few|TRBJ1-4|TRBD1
TGTGCCAGCAGCTCAACGGGGGCAGGGGGCGTAACTAATGAAAAACTGTTTTTT
CASSSTGAGGVTNEKLFF
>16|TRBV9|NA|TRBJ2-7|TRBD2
TGTGCCAGCAGCGCTACCGGGACTACCGTACCCTACGAGCAGTACTTC
CASSATGTTVPYEQYF
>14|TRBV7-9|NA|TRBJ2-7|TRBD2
TGTGCCAGCAGCTTCGGGACTAGCGACAATGAGCAGTACTTC
CASSFGTSDNEQYF
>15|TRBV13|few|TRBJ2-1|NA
TGTGCCAGCAGCTTATTTGGGGGAGATCTCAATGAGCAGTTCTTC
CASSLFGGDLNEQFF
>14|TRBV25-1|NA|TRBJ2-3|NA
TGTGCCAGCAGTAGAGGAGAGGGTGGGGATACGCAGTATTTT
CASSRGEGGDTQYF
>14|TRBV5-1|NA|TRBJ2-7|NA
TGCGCCAGCAGCCCGCGGGCAGATCCCTACGAGCAGTACTTC
CASSPRADPYEQYF
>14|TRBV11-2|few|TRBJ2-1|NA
TGTGCCAGCAGCTTACTCTCCGCCCCGAGGGAGCAGTTCTTC
CASSLLSAPREQFF
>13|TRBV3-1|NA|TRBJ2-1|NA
TGTGCCAGCAGCCAAGATTACAGGAATGAGCAGTTCTTC
CASSQDYRNEQFF